The entry that follows covers one T cell receptor (beta chain) sequence. Its antigen remains unidentified. The CDR3 contains 14 residues. Germline CDR1 and CDR2: LNHNV and YYDKDF (reference sequence). V shed 2 bases and J shed 4 bases, with 11 bases lying between them. This sample is drawn from a study of T cell repertoires in cytomegalovirus infection. Overall study: CMV epitopes, recently identified HLA-C-restricted and well-studied HLA-B-restricted, were used. Both CMV infection and a matching HLA type were indicated by public TCR beta signatures.

TCRdb re-called the reads through MiXCR, storing one row per CDR3 protein. Among just under 500,000 distinct CDR3 sequences listed, around 35% were seen once. Findings of the study overall: HLA-C-restricted, CMV-specific TCR beta clonotypes were dominant ex vivo. Using cumulative public TCR beta family frequency, the authors identified those who carried CMV together with the relevant HLA.

Specimen: cultured PBMCs, collected from culture after CMV antigen stimulation. The sequence derives from a human donor in good health (CMV status not recorded). Some clones in this sample may be carry-over from other donors' samples. The V and J genes are TRBV15 and TRBJ2-5; D gene ambiguous. In DNA, the CDR3 is TGTGCCACCAGCAGACCGGGCCCCGTAGAGACCCAGTACTTC. Protein: CATSRPGPVETQYF. Using reference TRBV15 and TRBJ2-5 for the parts outside the CDR3, the full variable domain is DAMVIQNPRYQVTQFGKPVTLSCSQTLNHNVMYWYQQKSSQAPKLLFHYYDKDFNNEADTPDNFQSRRPNTSFCFLDIRSPGLGDTAMYLCATSRPGPVETQYFGPGTRLLVL.